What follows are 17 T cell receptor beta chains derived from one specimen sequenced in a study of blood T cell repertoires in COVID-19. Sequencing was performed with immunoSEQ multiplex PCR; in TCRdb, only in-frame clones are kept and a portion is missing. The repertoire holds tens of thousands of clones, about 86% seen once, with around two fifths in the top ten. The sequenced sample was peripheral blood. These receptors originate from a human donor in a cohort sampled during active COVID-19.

CDR3 region: CSAGGDSDGYTF. The CDR3 coding sequence is TGCAGCGCCGGGGGGGACAGCGATGGCTACACCTTC. The rearrangement joins TRBV29-1 to TRBJ1-2, with 7 bases fitting TRBD1. J gave up 6 bases and V 7 bases, and 8 bases lay outside the gene matches. The CDR3 totals 12 residues. Germline CDR1 is SQVTM and CDR2 is ANQGSEA.

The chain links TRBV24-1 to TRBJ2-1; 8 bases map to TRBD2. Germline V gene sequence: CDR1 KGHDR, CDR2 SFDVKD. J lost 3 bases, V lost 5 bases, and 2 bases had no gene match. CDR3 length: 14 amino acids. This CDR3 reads CATSAGTSYNEQFF. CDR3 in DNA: TGTGCCACCAGTGCCGGGACTAGCTACAATGAGCAGTTCTTC.

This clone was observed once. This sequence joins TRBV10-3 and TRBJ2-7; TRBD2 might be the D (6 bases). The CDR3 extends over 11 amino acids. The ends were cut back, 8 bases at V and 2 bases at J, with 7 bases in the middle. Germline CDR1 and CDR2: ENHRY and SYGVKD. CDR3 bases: TGTGCCATCCGGGAGACCTACGAGCAGTACTTC. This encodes CAIRETYEQYF.

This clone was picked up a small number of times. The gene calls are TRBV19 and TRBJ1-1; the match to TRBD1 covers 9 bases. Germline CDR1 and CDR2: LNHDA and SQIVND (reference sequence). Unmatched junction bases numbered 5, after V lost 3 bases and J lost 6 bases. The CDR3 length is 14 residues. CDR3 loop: CASSIGTGSAEAFF. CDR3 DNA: TGTGCCAGTAGTATTGGGACAGGGAGTGCTGAAGCTTTCTTT.

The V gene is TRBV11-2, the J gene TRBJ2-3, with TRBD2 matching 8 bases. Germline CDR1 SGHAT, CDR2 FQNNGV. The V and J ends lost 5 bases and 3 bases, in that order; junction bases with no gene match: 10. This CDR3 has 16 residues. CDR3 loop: CASSAPKRGRTDTQYF. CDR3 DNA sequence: TGTGCCAGCAGCGCCCCGAAGCGGGGGAGGACAGATACGCAGTATTTT.

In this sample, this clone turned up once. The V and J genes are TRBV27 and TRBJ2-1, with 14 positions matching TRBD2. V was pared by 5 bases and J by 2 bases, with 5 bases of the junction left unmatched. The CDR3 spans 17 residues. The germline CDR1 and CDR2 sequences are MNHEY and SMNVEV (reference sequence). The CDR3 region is CASSVTSGGAPYNEQFF. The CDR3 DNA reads TGTGCCAGCAGTGTGACTAGCGGGGGGGCCCCCTACAATGAGCAGTTCTTC.

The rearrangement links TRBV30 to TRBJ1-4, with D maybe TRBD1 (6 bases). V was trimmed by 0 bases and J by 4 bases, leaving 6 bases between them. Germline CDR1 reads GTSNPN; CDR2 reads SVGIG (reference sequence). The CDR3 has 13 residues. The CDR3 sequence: CAWSVQGNEKLFF. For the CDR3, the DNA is TGTGCCTGGAGTGTACAGGGTAATGAAAAACTGTTTTTT.

CDR3 sequence reads: CASSLERQGYTEAFF. The CDR3 nucleotides read TGCGCCAGCAGCTTGGAACGACAGGGGTACACTGAAGCTTTCTTT. This chain uses TRBV5-1 with TRBJ1-1, with 8 bases aligning to TRBD1. The CDR3 runs 15 residues. In germline, CDR1 is SGHRS, CDR2 YFSETQ. With V trimmed by 0 bases and J by 3 bases, 4 bases remained unmatched.

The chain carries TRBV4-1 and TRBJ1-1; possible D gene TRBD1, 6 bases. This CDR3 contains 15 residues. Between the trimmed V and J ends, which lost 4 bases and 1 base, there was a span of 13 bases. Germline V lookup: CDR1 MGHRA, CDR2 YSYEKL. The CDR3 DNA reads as TGCGCCAGCAGCCCAACTCGAGGGGGGAACACTGAAGCTTTCTTT. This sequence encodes CASSPTRGGNTEAFF.

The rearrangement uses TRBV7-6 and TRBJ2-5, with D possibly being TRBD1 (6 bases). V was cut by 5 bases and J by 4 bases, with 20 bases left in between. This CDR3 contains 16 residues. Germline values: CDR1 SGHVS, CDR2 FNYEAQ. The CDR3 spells CASSHRSTGMGETQYF. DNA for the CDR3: TGTGCCAGCAGCCATCGATCAACAGGGATGGGAGAGACCCAGTACTTC.

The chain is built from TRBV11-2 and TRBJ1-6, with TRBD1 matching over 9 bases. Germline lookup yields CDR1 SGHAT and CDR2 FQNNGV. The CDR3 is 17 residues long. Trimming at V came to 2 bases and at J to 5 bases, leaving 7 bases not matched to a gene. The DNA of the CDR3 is TGTGCCAGCAGCTTATTCAGTGGGACAGGGCATAATTCACCCCTCCACTTT. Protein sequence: CASSLFSGTGHNSPLHF.

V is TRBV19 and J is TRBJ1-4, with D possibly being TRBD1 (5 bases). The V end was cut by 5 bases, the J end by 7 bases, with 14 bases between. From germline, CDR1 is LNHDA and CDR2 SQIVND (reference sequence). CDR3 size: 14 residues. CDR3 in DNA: TGTGCCAGTAGTGGAGGGGACCTGGGTGAAAAACTGTTTTTT. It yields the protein CASSGGDLGEKLFF.

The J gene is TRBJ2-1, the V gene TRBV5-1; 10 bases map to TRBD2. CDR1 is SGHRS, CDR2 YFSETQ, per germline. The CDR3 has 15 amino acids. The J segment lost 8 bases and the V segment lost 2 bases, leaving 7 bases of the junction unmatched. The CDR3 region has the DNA TGCGCCAGCAGCTTTTTGGGGACTAGCGTTGATGAGCAGTTCTTC. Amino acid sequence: CASSFLGTSVDEQFF.

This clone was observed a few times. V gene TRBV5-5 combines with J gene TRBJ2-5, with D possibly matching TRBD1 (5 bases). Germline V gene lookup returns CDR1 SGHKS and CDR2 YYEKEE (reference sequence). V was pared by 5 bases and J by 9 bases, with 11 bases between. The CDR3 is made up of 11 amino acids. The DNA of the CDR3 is TGTGCCAGCAGTCGTGACAGATCCCAGTACTTC. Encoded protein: CASSRDRSQYF.

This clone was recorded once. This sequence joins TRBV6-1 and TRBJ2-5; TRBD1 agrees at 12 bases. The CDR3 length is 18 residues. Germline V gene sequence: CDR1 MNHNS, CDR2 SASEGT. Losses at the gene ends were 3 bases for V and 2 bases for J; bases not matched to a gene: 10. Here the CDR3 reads CASSERTGTGGIQETQYF. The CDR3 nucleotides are TGTGCCAGCAGTGAGAGGACCGGGACAGGGGGCATTCAAGAGACCCAGTACTTC.

The CDR3 region has the DNA TGTGCCAGCAGGCGCAGGGCCAAGGGTGGAAACACCATATATTTT. Translated: CASRRRAKGGNTIYF. The V call is TRBV27, the J call TRBJ1-3; a weak D match, TRBD1 (5 bases). Trimming shortened V by 6 bases and J by 3 bases, and 15 bases separated the two germline ends. The CDR3 has 15 amino acids. Germline values: CDR1 MNHEY, CDR2 SMNVEV (reference sequence).

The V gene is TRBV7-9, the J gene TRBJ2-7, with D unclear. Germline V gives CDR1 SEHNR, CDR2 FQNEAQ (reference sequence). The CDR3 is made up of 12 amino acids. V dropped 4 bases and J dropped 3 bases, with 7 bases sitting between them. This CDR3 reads CASSSVDYEQYV. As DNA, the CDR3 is TGTGCCAGCAGCTCCGTAGACTACGAGCAGTACGTC.